This passage covers 19 T cell receptor beta chains from one sample sequenced in a study of cytomegalovirus exposure and HLA in healthy donors. Clones were read by immunoSEQ multiplex PCR, and TCRdb kept only the in-frame ones, dropping some. The sample holds about 350,000 clones, around 90% seen once. The sequencing sample was made of PBMCs. The receptors here all came from a woman aged 25 to 39 in good health and CMV-seropositive.

The chain employs TRBV19 and TRBJ1-1; D call uncertain. The V end was cut by 4 bases, the J end by 0 bases, with 12 bases between. Germline assignment: CDR1 LNHDA and CDR2 SQIVND (reference sequence). CDR3 length: 15 residues. The CDR3 sequence is CASSSRIGVNTEAFF. In nucleotides, the CDR3 is TGTGCCAGTAGTAGTAGGATAGGTGTGAACACTGAAGCTTTCTTT.

The genes are TRBV5-4 and TRBJ2-5; D is undetermined. This CDR3 comprises 12 residues. The germline gives CDR1 SGHNT, CDR2 YYREEE (reference sequence). Trimming took off 4 bases at V and 4 bases at J, with 8 bases between the two ends. CDR3 residues: CASSQPRETQYF. The CDR3 nucleotides are TGTGCCAGCAGCCAACCGCGAGAGACCCAGTACTTC.

This clone was seen a handful of times. CDR3 in amino acids: CASSPFLGASNTGELFF. The DNA for the CDR3 is TGTGCCAGCTCACCGTTTTTGGGGGCATCGAACACCGGGGAGCTGTTTTTT. This chain links TRBV18 with TRBJ2-2; weak D call: TRBD1 (6 bases). CDR3 length equals 17 residues. CDR1 is KGHSH and CDR2 is LQKENI in the germline V gene. Trimming removed 3 bases from V and 0 bases from J, with 14 bases in between.

The gene calls are TRBV19 and TRBJ2-1, with TRBD1 identical over 7 bases. Germline V lookup: CDR1 LNHDA, CDR2 SQIVND (reference sequence). CDR3 length: 15 residues. Germline trimming cut 5 bases from V and 8 bases from J; bases unmatched to any gene: 12. This CDR3 reads CASSPGTLTGYEQFF. In DNA form, the CDR3 reads TGTGCCAGTAGTCCCGGGACCCTGACAGGGTATGAGCAGTTCTTC.

This rearrangement joins TRBV5-1 to TRBJ1-4; no firm D call. Germline V CDR1 and CDR2: SGHRS, YFSETQ. Trimming took 0 bases from V and 6 from J, leaving 9 bases between them. This CDR3 comprises 14 residues. The CDR3 nucleotides read TGCGCCAGCAGCTTGGAGGGTTGGGATGAAAAACTGTTTTTT. Protein product: CASSLEGWDEKLFF.

The V call is TRBV29-1, the J call TRBJ2-1, with a weak D call TRBD2 (6 bases). V dropped 2 bases and J dropped 9 bases, with 11 bases sitting between them. This CDR3 has 12 amino acids. Looked up from germline, CDR1 is SQVTM and CDR2 is ANQGSEA. CDR3 in DNA: TGCAGCGTTGAACGCGGGAAGGGTGAGCAGTTCTTC. Amino acids: CSVERGKGEQFF.

This clone was detected only once. This rearrangement joins TRBV5-5 to TRBJ2-1; D remains ambiguous. The CDR3 extends over 10 amino acids. Trimming took 3 bases from V and 12 from J, leaving 7 bases between them. CDR1 and CDR2 (germline): SGHKS, YYEKEE (reference sequence). CDR3 residues: CASSSEWQFF. The CDR3 nucleotides are TGTGCCAGCAGCTCTGAATGGCAGTTCTTC.

J is TRBJ2-1 and V is TRBV7-3; 9 bases agree with TRBD1. Looked up from germline, CDR1 is SGHTA and CDR2 is FQGTGA. The CDR3 runs 14 residues. J was trimmed by 9 bases and V by 5 bases; bases with no gene match: 8. This chain's CDR3 is CASSPRDRAGEQFF. CDR3 DNA: TGTGCCAGCAGCCCTAGGGACAGGGCCGGTGAGCAGTTCTTC.

This chain uses TRBV5-6 with TRBJ2-1; D gene unclear. Germline V lookup: CDR1 SGHDT, CDR2 YYEEEE. This CDR3 comprises 15 residues. The V end lost 7 bases, the J end lost 0 bases, and 14 bases lay between the germline ends. The CDR3: CASGLGFSSYNEQFF. The CDR3 coding sequence is TGTGCCAGCGGCCTCGGTTTCAGCTCCTACAATGAGCAGTTCTTC.

This clone was detected only once. Other DNA sequences of this sample code for an identical CDR3. The J gene is TRBJ1-2, the V gene TRBV29-1, with a weak D call TRBD1 (5 bases). With 3 bases removed from V and 2 bases from J, the gap between germline ends came to 10 bases. The length of the CDR3 is 13 residues. CDR1 and CDR2 (germline): SQVTM, ANQGSEA. CDR3 in amino acids: CSVETDKNYGYTF. CDR3 coding DNA: TGCAGCGTTGAGACAGATAAAAACTATGGCTACACCTTC. The variable domain in full, completed from reference TRBV29-1 and TRBJ1-2, reads SAVISQKPSRDICQRGTSLTIQCQVDSQVTMMFWYRQQPGQSLTLIATANQGSEATYESGFVIDKFPISRPNLTFSTLTVSNMSPEDSSIYLCSVETDKNYGYTFGSGTRLTVV.

A single count supports this clone. J is TRBJ2-1 and V is TRBV7-9; perhaps TRBD2 as D (6 bases). Per germline, CDR1 SEHNR and CDR2 FQNEAQ (reference sequence). V was pared by 6 bases and J by 6 bases, with 18 bases between. This CDR3 is 15 amino acids long. CDR3 sequence (DNA): TGTGCCAGCAGGTCTACTAGCTCGTTCTCCAATGAGCAGTTCTTC. Protein: CASRSTSSFSNEQFF. Filled out from reference TRBV7-9 and TRBJ2-1, the complete variable domain reads DTGVSQNPRHKITKRGQNVTFRCDPISEHNRLYWYRQTLGQGPEFLTYFQNEAQLEKSRLLSDRFSAERPKGSFSTLEIQRTEQGDSAMYLCASRSTSSFSNEQFFGPGTRLTVL.

This rearrangement joins TRBV11-2 to TRBJ2-7; TRBD1 aligns across 7 bases. With V trimmed by 5 bases and J by 0 bases, 7 bases remained unmatched. The CDR3 is 15 residues long. CDR1 is SGHAT, CDR2 FQNNGV, per germline. The CDR3 here is CASSPDRASSYEQYF. The CDR3 DNA is TGTGCCAGCAGCCCTGACAGGGCTAGCTCCTACGAGCAGTACTTC.

The rearrangement links TRBV27 to TRBJ1-1; D call uncertain. The germline V gene encodes CDR1 MNHEY and CDR2 SMNVEV (reference sequence). Trimming stripped 2 bases from V and 0 bases from J, with 7 bases between. The length of the CDR3 is 14 residues. The CDR3 coding sequence is TGTGCCAGCAGTTTAAGTCTCATGAACACTGAAGCTTTCTTT. It encodes CASSLSLMNTEAFF.

The chain uses TRBV4-2 and TRBJ2-7, with D possibly being TRBD1 (6 bases). With 0 bases removed from V and 3 bases from J, the gap between germline ends came to 12 bases. The germline V gene encodes CDR1 LGHNA and CDR2 YNFKEQ. The CDR3 extends over 15 amino acids. CDR3 sequence reads: CASSQDQEQGYEQYF. CDR3 nucleotide sequence: TGTGCCAGCAGCCAAGATCAAGAACAGGGCTACGAGCAGTACTTC.

This clone was seen only once. The chain has TRBV2 and TRBJ1-1; 10 bases align to TRBD1. The trim removed 8 bases at V and 5 bases at J, leaving 5 bases unmatched. The CDR3 has 13 residues. CDR1 SNHLY and CDR2 FYNNEI come from the germline V gene. The DNA of the CDR3 is TGTGCCAGCGTTTCGGGACAGGGGACTGAAGCTTTCTTT. Translated, it gives CASVSGQGTEAFF.

The V and J genes are TRBV6-5 and TRBJ2-5; 9 bases match TRBD2. CDR1 is MNHEY, CDR2 SVGAGI, per germline. This CDR3 has 15 residues. Unmatched junction bases numbered 8, after V lost 4 bases and J lost 5 bases. CDR3 sequence (DNA): TGTGCCAGCAGTTCTACTTCGGCGGGAGGGGAGACCCAGTACTTC. Translating gives CASSSTSAGGETQYF.

The chain carries TRBV28 and TRBJ2-3; TRBD1 might be the D (6 bases). The CDR3 is 15 residues long. V lost 3 bases to trimming and J lost 2 bases, with 12 bases between them. CDR1 and CDR2 (germline): MDHEN, SYDVKM. CDR3 loop: CASSFGQSITDTQYF. The CDR3 DNA is TGTGCCAGCAGTTTCGGACAGTCTATCACAGATACGCAGTATTTT.

The V call is TRBV5-4, the J call TRBJ1-3, with D maybe TRBD1 (5 bases). This CDR3 has 15 residues. The germline gives CDR1 SGHNT, CDR2 YYREEE (reference sequence). Trimming pared 4 bases from V and 0 bases from J, leaving 11 bases between. DNA of the CDR3: TGTGCCAGCAGCGGGGGGGATTACTCTGGAAACACCATATATTTT. Translation gives CASSGGDYSGNTIYF.

This clone has more than one count but fewer than ten. The V gene is TRBV2, the J gene TRBJ1-6, with 7 bases lining up with TRBD1. The CDR3 runs 14 residues. V was clipped by 7 bases and J by 9 bases; unmatched bases: 9. The germline CDR1 and CDR2 sequences are SNHLY and FYNNEI. The CDR3 region is CASKDLGTASPLHF. CDR3 nucleotides: TGTGCCAGCAAGGACCTTGGGACAGCTTCACCCCTCCACTTT.